The next 3 T cell receptor beta chains were all read from a single sample in a study of shared T cell receptors in the human thymus (dated by TCRdb to the early 2020s). The library was prepared using the immunoSEQ multiplex PCR assay. TCRdb holds this immuneACCESS table with in-frame rearrangements only. Some clones are missing; in checked studies, unresolved V genes explain under half, and the rest has no known cause. In this sample the table shows some 700,000 clones, roughly 88% of which occur a single time. 0.0095% to 0.013% of the sample is held by the ten biggest clonotypes. This sample also belongs to another study, concerning human thymus T cells.

The sequenced sample was thymocytes. The source is a girl under two years old with a congenital heart defect. Donor details come from another sample of the same person, matched by shared clones.

This clone was observed a few times. The CDR3 DNA sequence: TGTGCCAGCAGTTTGTGGATCAAAACGACGGGATCCTCTGGAAACACCATATATTTT. Translated: CASSLWIKTTGSSGNTIYF. The rearrangement links TRBV28 to TRBJ1-3, with unresolved D. The CDR3 is made up of 19 amino acids. Germline V lookup: CDR1 MDHEN, CDR2 SYDVKM. Trimming stripped 3 bases from V and 0 bases from J, with 21 bases between.

The chain recombines TRBV2 with TRBJ1-4, with 8 nucleotides matching TRBD1. This CDR3 spans 16 amino acids. The J segment lost 6 bases and the V segment lost 0 bases, leaving 6 bases of the junction unmatched. Germline V CDR1 and CDR2: SNHLY, FYNNEI. In DNA, the CDR3 is TGTGCCAGCAGTGAAGCGCCCAGGGGGCAGGATGAAAAACTGTTTTTT. This gives the protein CASSEAPRGQDEKLFF.

The chain carries TRBV27 and TRBJ1-4, with a possible D match to TRBD1 (5 bases). The germline gives CDR1 MNHEY, CDR2 SMNVEV (reference sequence). The CDR3 runs 17 residues. V lost 6 bases to trimming and J lost 1 base, with 18 bases between them. The CDR3 sequence: CASSPHGQGRTNEKLFF. In DNA, the CDR3 is TGTGCCAGCAGCCCCCACGGGCAGGGAAGAACTAATGAAAAACTGTTTTTT.